This T cell receptor beta chain was found in a study of cytomegalovirus exposure and HLA in healthy donors. The study, taken as a whole, reports: Trimming of TCR beta V- and J-genes showed a link, identified in a later analysis, to a missense DCLRE1C variant. TCR beta V segments were, for the most part, productive about 87% or about 30% of the time in an earlier analysis.

About this clone itself: Its antigen is currently unknown.

The CDR3 is made up of 16 amino acids. The V end lost 4 bases, the J end lost 5 bases, and 21 bases lay between the germline ends. In germline, CDR1 is MGHDK, CDR2 SYGVNS. All the people who gave samples were healthy bone marrow donors. It was with 60 Vbeta and 13 Jbeta primers that the PCR ran. Profiled with immunoSEQ multiplex PCR; TCRdb holds only in-frame clones, not every one. The sample contains approximately 170,000 clones, approximately 71% of which appear only once. Sequenced material: PBMCs. This chain uses TRBV25-1 with TRBJ2-7, with D possibly TRBD1 on 7 matching bases. The receptor's source is a man between 50 and 59 years old in good health and CMV-seronegative. For the CDR3, the DNA is TGTGCCAGCAGTGTTGGCGGAGGGACAGCGGCGAACGAGCAGTACTTC. This translates into CASSVGGGTAANEQYF.